The 4 T cell receptor beta chains presented below share a single source sample, sequenced in a study of blood T cell repertoires in COVID-19. Only in-frame clones appear in the TCRdb table, and some are missing; sequencing was by immunoSEQ multiplex PCR. This table has about 36,000 clones, about three quarters appearing once. The sequencing sample was made of peripheral blood. These receptor sequences come from a man in his fifties or sixties with acute or convalescent COVID-19.

The chain uses TRBV6-5 and TRBJ2-1; TRBD2 matches at 12 bases. CDR3 length: 15 amino acids. Per the germline V gene, CDR1 is MNHEY and CDR2 is SVGAGI. V shed 8 bases and J 7 bases; nucleotides not matched to a gene: 9. CDR3 in DNA: TGTGCCAGCTGTAAGACTAGCGGGAGAGGTAATGAGCAGTTCTTC. It codes for CASCKTSGRGNEQFF.

This clone showed up just a few times. The chain links TRBV3-1 (or the pseudogene TRBV3-2) to TRBJ2-1; D is undetermined. This CDR3 has 13 amino acids. The germline V and J ends were trimmed by 3 bases and 8 bases, with 11 bases remaining between them. CDR1 LGHDT and CDR2 YNNKEL come from the germline V gene (reference sequence). CDR3 residues: CASSQLMLDEQFF. The CDR3 coding sequence is TGTGCCAGCAGCCAGTTAATGCTAGATGAGCAGTTCTTC.

This clone was counted between two and nine times. This chain joins TRBV4-2 and TRBJ2-7, with D perhaps matching TRBD2 (5 bases). Between the trimmed V and J ends, which lost 6 bases and 0 bases, there was a span of 15 bases. CDR3 length: 15 residues. Germline V gene lookup returns CDR1 LGHNA and CDR2 YNFKEQ. The CDR3 spells CASSPSWELSYEQYF. In DNA form, the CDR3 reads TGTGCCAGCAGTCCCTCCTGGGAGCTCTCCTACGAGCAGTACTTC.

The table lists this clone with a few counts. V usage is TRBV29-1 and J usage is TRBJ2-5, with D possibly matching TRBD2 (7 bases). V was clipped by 5 bases and J by 5 bases, with 12 bases between them. CDR3 length: 12 amino acids. CDR1 and CDR2 from the germline V gene are SQVTM and ANQGSEA. This CDR3 is CSVLEGGETQYF. In nucleotides, the CDR3 is TGCAGCGTTCTGGAGGGGGGGGAGACCCAGTACTTC. Complete variable domain (other parts from reference TRBV29-1 and TRBJ2-5): SAVISQKPSRDICQRGTSLTIQCQVDSQVTMMFWYRQQPGQSLTLIATANQGSEATYESGFVIDKFPISRPNLTFSTLTVSNMSPEDSSIYLCSVLEGGETQYFGPGTRLLVL.